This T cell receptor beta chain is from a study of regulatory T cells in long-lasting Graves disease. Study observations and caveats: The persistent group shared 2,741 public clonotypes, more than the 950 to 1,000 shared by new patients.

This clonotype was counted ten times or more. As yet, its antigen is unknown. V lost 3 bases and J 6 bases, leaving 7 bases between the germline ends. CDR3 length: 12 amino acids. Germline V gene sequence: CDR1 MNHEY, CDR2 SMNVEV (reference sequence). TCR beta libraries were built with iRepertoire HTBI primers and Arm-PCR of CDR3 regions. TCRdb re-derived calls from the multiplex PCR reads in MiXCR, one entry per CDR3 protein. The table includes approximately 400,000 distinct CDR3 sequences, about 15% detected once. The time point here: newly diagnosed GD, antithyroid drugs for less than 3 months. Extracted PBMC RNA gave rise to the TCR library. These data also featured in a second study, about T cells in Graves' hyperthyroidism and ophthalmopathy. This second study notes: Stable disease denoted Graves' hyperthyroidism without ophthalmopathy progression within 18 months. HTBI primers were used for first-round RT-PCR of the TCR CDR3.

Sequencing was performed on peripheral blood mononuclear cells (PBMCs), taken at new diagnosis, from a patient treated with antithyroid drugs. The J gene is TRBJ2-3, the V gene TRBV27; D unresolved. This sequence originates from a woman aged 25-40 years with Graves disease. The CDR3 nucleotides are TGTGCCAGCAGTTTTAAACGGGATACGCAGTATTTT. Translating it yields CASSFKRDTQYF.